Described below is a single TCR beta chain sequence and its context. For each CDR3 protein, TCRdb gives one entry from its re-call of the 5' RACE reads, without DNA. The sample includes 500,000 or so distinct CDR3 sequences. The CDR3 spans 14 residues. Germline V gene sequence: CDR1 SGHDN, CDR2 FVKESK. These data belong to a study of T cells expressing NK-cell markers. V and J are TRBV14 and TRBJ2-5. Specimen: blood T cells: a sorted CD56 or NKG2C T cell subset, CD4+ or CD8+ T cells, or bulk PBMC T cells (not recorded which). The clonotype was recovered from a man aged 18-30 years in good health. The CDR3 loop is CASSQEHAWETQYF.